The next 27 T cell receptor beta chains were all read from a single sample in a study of memory CD4+ T cells and cytomegalovirus serostatus. Here immunoSEQ multiplex PCR was the method, and the copy in TCRdb shows in-frame clones only, minus some. This table holds 61,000 or so clones, over 60% found once. The sort gate was single viable CD3+CD4+CD8-CD45RO+ cells for memory CD4+ T cells. The material sequenced was memory CD4+ T cells from blood. The receptors stem from an adult in good health and CMV-seronegative. Some clones in this sample may be carry-over from other donors' samples.

V is TRBV7-9 and J is TRBJ2-5; TRBD2 agrees at 8 bases. Trimming cost V 1 base and J 4 bases; bases outside gene matches: 5. Per germline, CDR1 SEHNR and CDR2 FQNEAQ (reference sequence). This CDR3 is built from 15 residues. CDR3 loop: CASSLVAGGLETQYF. As DNA, the CDR3 is TGTGCCAGCAGCTTAGTCGCGGGGGGATTAGAGACCCAGTACTTC.

This sequence joins TRBV5-5 and TRBJ1-5, with 7 bases fitting TRBD1. V gave up 2 bases and J gave up 5 bases; unmatched junction bases: 4. Germline values: CDR1 SGHKS, CDR2 YYEKEE (reference sequence). This CDR3 has 14 amino acids. The CDR3 region has the DNA TGTGCCAGCAGCTTAGACAGGGTACATCAGCCCCAGCATTTT. This gives the protein CASSLDRVHQPQHF.

The V call is TRBV10-3, the J call TRBJ2-2; D might be TRBD1 (5 bases). Germline CDR1 and CDR2: ENHRY and SYGVKD. This CDR3 spans 16 amino acids. V was shortened by 0 bases and J by 2 bases, with 10 bases between the two germline ends. The DNA of the CDR3 is TGTGCCATCAGTGAGTCGAAGGGGCTAAACACCGGGGAGCTGTTTTTT. This sequence encodes CAISESKGLNTGELFF.

The chain recombines TRBV2 with TRBJ2-5, with D perhaps matching TRBD1 (6 bases). Germline lookup yields CDR1 SNHLY and CDR2 FYNNEI. The CDR3 sequence is 14 residues long. V lost 4 bases, J lost 2 bases, and 11 bases lay in between. CDR3 nucleotide sequence: TGTGCCAGCAGTGCGCAGGGGCTTCAAGAGACCCAGTACTTC. Translated: CASSAQGLQETQYF.

The DNA of the CDR3 is TGTGCCAGCAGTTACTCGACAGAGATCAATCAGCCCCAGCATTTT. Translating it yields CASSYSTEINQPQHF. The rearrangement uses TRBV6-5 and TRBJ1-5; TRBD1 is a possible D gene (5 bases). The CDR3 has 15 amino acids. V lost 0 bases and J 3 bases, leaving 9 bases between the germline ends. In germline, CDR1 is MNHEY, CDR2 SVGAGI.

The V and J genes are TRBV11-2 and TRBJ2-4; D is perhaps TRBD2 (6 bases). The CDR3 is made up of 13 amino acids. V lost 8 bases to trimming and J lost 8 bases, with 16 bases between them. Germline CDR1 SGHAT, CDR2 FQNNGV. The chain's CDR3 is CASARGREHIQYF. The CDR3 DNA sequence: TGTGCCAGCGCTCGGGGCCGGGAGCACATTCAGTACTTC.

J is TRBJ1-1 and V is TRBV19, with D perhaps matching TRBD1 (5 bases). Germline V gene data show CDR1 as LNHDA and CDR2 as SQIVND (reference sequence). Trimming pared 0 bases from V and 6 bases from J, leaving 14 bases between. This CDR3 spans 15 amino acids. The chain's CDR3 is CASSIDHGGDAEAFF. The CDR3 DNA follows: TGTGCCAGTAGTATAGATCACGGGGGGGACGCTGAAGCTTTCTTT. The full variable domain, completed using reference TRBV19 and TRBJ1-1, is DGGITQSPKYLFRKEGQNVTLSCEQNLNHDAMYWYRQDPGQGLRLIYYSQIVNDFQKGDIAEGYSVSREKKESFPLTVTSAQKNPTAFYLCASSIDHGGDAEAFFGQGTRLTVV.

The V gene is TRBV29-1, the J gene TRBJ2-7; a weak D match, TRBD2 (5 bases). V shed 6 bases and J shed 6 bases, with 18 bases lying between them. The CDR3 is 13 amino acids. Per the germline V gene, CDR1 is SQVTM and CDR2 is ANQGSEA. The CDR3 reads CSVRRKQSGEQYF. CDR3 DNA sequence: TGCAGCGTCCGCCGGAAGCAAAGCGGCGAGCAGTACTTC.

Turning to this clone: The junction differs from germline at one of its ends, possibly a read error. The V and J genes are TRBV10-3 and TRBJ1-4, with a possible D match to TRBD1 (6 bases). The CDR3 extends over 14 amino acids. The germline gives CDR1 ENHRY, CDR2 SYGVKD. CDR3 bases: TGTGCCAGCAGTTTGACAGGCGCTAATGAAAAACTGTTTTTT. Its protein product is CASSLTGANEKLFF.

V is TRBV5-1 and J is TRBJ2-7, with D unresolved. This CDR3 is 13 amino acids long. V shed 0 bases and J shed 5 bases, with 9 bases lying between them. The germline V gene has CDR1 SGHRS and CDR2 YFSETQ. CDR3 DNA sequence: TGCGCCAGCAGCTTGGTCCCCTTTGACGAGCAGTACTTC. Amino acids: CASSLVPFDEQYF.

The chain joins TRBV11-3 to TRBJ1-1, with D possibly matching TRBD1 (5 bases). The CDR3 has 14 amino acids. Germline CDR1 and CDR2: SGHNT and YENEEA. V lost 3 bases, J lost 4 bases, and 12 bases lay in between. CDR3 sequence (DNA): TGTGCCAGCAGCTTTAGCTCAGGGAGCACTGAAGCTTTCTTT. Translating gives CASSFSSGSTEAFF.

The chain uses TRBV4-3 and TRBJ2-5; D not resolved. V dropped 3 bases and J dropped 0 bases, with 5 bases sitting between them. The CDR3 has 13 amino acids. Germline values: CDR1 LGHNA, CDR2 YSLEER. CDR3 sequence reads: CASSQRYQETQYF. The DNA of the CDR3 is TGCGCCAGCAGCCAGCGGTACCAAGAGACCCAGTACTTC.

The chain combines TRBV7-3 with TRBJ1-5, with D unresolved. Germline V gene data show CDR1 as SGHTA and CDR2 as FQGTGA. This CDR3 has 14 residues. V lost 1 base and J 0 bases, leaving 4 bases between the germline ends. This CDR3 reads CASSLIVSNQPQHF. CDR3 DNA: TGTGCCAGCAGCTTAATCGTTAGCAATCAGCCCCAGCATTTT.

This clone was seen once. This rearrangement joins TRBV11-2 to TRBJ2-1, with 11 bases aligning to TRBD1. The CDR3 is 14 residues long. V was pared by 5 bases and J by 9 bases, with 6 bases of the junction left unmatched. CDR1 and CDR2 (germline): SGHAT, FQNNGV. CDR3 bases: TGTGCCAGCAGCCCCGGGACAGGGGGTCTTGAGCAGTTCTTC. This sequence encodes CASSPGTGGLEQFF. Drawing the rest from reference TRBV11-2 and TRBJ2-1, the complete variable domain is EAGVAQSPRYKIIEKRQSVAFWCNPISGHATLYWYQQILGQGPKLLIQFQNNGVVDDSQLPKDRFSAERLKGVDSTLKIQPAKLEDSAVYLCASSPGTGGLEQFFGPGTRLTVL.

This clone was picked up one time. The CDR3 loop is CASRTQGVGNTIYF. The CDR3 DNA is TGTGCCAGCAGGACCCAGGGGGTAGGAAACACCATATATTTT. The chain has TRBV27 and TRBJ1-3; 7 nucleotides line up with TRBD1. Germline assignment: CDR1 MNHEY and CDR2 SMNVEV (reference sequence). V lost 6 bases, J lost 4 bases, and 6 bases stayed unmatched. The CDR3 has 14 residues.

This clone has ten or more counts. The chain combines TRBV4-3 with TRBJ2-7, with 7 bases fitting TRBD1. J gave up 5 bases and V 4 bases, and 5 bases lay outside the gene matches. The germline V gene has CDR1 LGHNA and CDR2 YSLEER. CDR3 size: 13 residues. CDR3 in DNA: TGCGCCAGCAGCCCGAACAGGGGCCACGAGCAGTACTTC. Translated: CASSPNRGHEQYF.

This chain connects TRBV28 to TRBJ1-1, with D uncertain. CDR1 and CDR2 (germline): MDHEN, SYDVKM. The CDR3 runs 11 residues. The V gene lost 9 bases and the J gene lost 2 bases, with 7 bases spanning the gap. CDR3 protein: CASLDNTEAFF. CDR3 DNA sequence: TGTGCCAGTTTGGATAACACTGAAGCTTTCTTT.

This clone was observed a handful of times. J is TRBJ1-1 and V is TRBV30; D ambiguous. This CDR3 has 14 residues. V was pared by 0 bases and J by 1 base, with 9 bases between. Germline CDR1 and CDR2: GTSNPN and SVGIG (reference sequence). In DNA, the CDR3 is TGTGCCTGGAGTGTTACCTTAGGGAACACTGAAGCTTTCTTT. Protein sequence: CAWSVTLGNTEAFF.

This chain's CDR3 is CASSLGGIYNEQFF. In DNA, the CDR3 is TGTGCCAGCAGTTTGGGGGGGATCTACAATGAGCAGTTCTTC. The rearrangement links TRBV6-6 to TRBJ2-1, with 7 bases matching TRBD2. The CDR3 runs 14 residues. V was pared by 4 bases and J by 3 bases, with 3 bases of the junction left unmatched. Germline lookup yields CDR1 MNHNY and CDR2 SVGAGI (reference sequence).

Points on this clone: A read error may account for a junction end that differs from germline. The chain couples TRBV5-1 to TRBJ1-2; D unclear. The germline CDR1 and CDR2 sequences are SGHRS and YFSETQ. The CDR3 consists of 15 residues. The CDR3 region is CASSLEPKWTDGYIF. CDR3 bases: TGCGCCAGCAGCCTGGAACCCAAATGGACGGATGGCTACATCTTC.

V is TRBV11-2 and J is TRBJ2-5; possibly TRBD2 for D (5 bases). The CDR3 is 14 residues long. CDR1 and CDR2 (germline): SGHAT, FQNNGV. V was clipped by 6 bases and J by 5 bases, with 16 bases between them. CDR3 in amino acids: CASSLRVGSETQYF. DNA of the CDR3: TGTGCCAGCAGTCTCCGAGTGGGGAGTGAGACCCAGTACTTC.

This chain uses TRBV7-2 with TRBJ2-1; D is unclear. V dropped 1 base and J dropped 6 bases, with 7 bases sitting between them. The length of the CDR3 is 13 residues. Germline V gene data show CDR1 as SGHTA and CDR2 as FQGNSA. The CDR3 loop reads CASSLGQINEQFF. In nucleotides, the CDR3 is TGTGCCAGCAGCTTAGGACAAATCAATGAGCAGTTCTTC.

This clone has just a few counts. The rearrangement uses TRBV14 and TRBJ2-2; possibly TRBD1 for D (5 bases). This CDR3 contains 15 residues. The germline V gene encodes CDR1 SGHDN and CDR2 FVKESK. Trimming cost V 4 bases and J 2 bases, with 11 bases left between them. As DNA, the CDR3 is TGTGCCAGCAGCCGACAGTTCCTCAACACCGGGGAGCTGTTTTTT. Protein product: CASSRQFLNTGELFF.

On this clone: The sample carries other DNA sequences with the same CDR3. This chain connects TRBV27 to TRBJ1-1, with D perhaps matching TRBD1 (6 bases). CDR1 and CDR2 from the germline V gene are MNHEY and SMNVEV (reference sequence). The CDR3 totals 14 residues. The V end was cut by 3 bases, the J end by 0 bases, with 8 bases between. CDR3 protein: CASSFDRLNTEAFF. The DNA for the CDR3 is TGTGCCAGCAGTTTCGACAGGTTGAACACTGAAGCTTTCTTT.

The chain has TRBV7-2 and TRBJ2-6; 9 nucleotides match TRBD2. V was pared by 2 bases and J by 1 base, with 0 bases of the junction left unmatched. CDR1 SGHTA and CDR2 FQGNSA come from the germline V gene. This CDR3 is built from 16 residues. As DNA, the CDR3 is TGTGCCAGCAGCTTAAGCGGGAGGTCTGGGGCCAACGTCCTGACTTTC. The encoded protein is CASSLSGRSGANVLTF.

The chain has TRBV30 and TRBJ1-6, with TRBD1 matching over 10 bases. J was trimmed by 6 bases and V by 2 bases; bases with no gene match: 13. Germline loops: CDR1 GTSNPN, CDR2 SVGIG (reference sequence). This CDR3 is 18 amino acids long. The CDR3 DNA is TGTGCCTGGAGTCGTTCTCGGGACAGGGGATCGGTTAATTCACCCCTCCACTTT. Translating it yields CAWSRSRDRGSVNSPLHF.

The chain joins TRBV18 to TRBJ2-7; D call uncertain. Trimming stripped 2 bases from V and 4 bases from J, with 9 bases between. The CDR3 has 13 residues. Germline lookup yields CDR1 KGHSH and CDR2 LQKENI. The CDR3 reads CASSPTGSYEQYF. The CDR3 nucleotides read TGTGCCAGCTCACCAACGGGTTCTTACGAGCAGTACTTC.